The T cell receptor (beta chain) described here comes from a study of OX40 agonist ivuxolimab in advanced cancers. The CDR3 extends over 17 amino acids. The ends lost 0 bases at V and 5 bases at J; junction bases unmatched: 8. The germline V gene has CDR1 LGHNA and CDR2 YSLEER. The repertoire was sequenced with immunoSEQ multiplex PCR; TCRdb's copy has only in-frame clones and lacks some. Of about 88,000 clones in the sample, 85% to 90% were seen once. The TCR comes from an adult with an advanced solid tumor such as melanoma, head and neck, liver or kidney cancer. This material consisted of CD4+ or CD8+ T cells sorted from blood, taken in a trial of the OX40 agonist ivuxolimab. V and J are TRBV4-3 and TRBJ2-1; 9 bases agree with TRBD2. Written as DNA, the CDR3 is TGCGCCAGCAGCCAAGATAGGGCGGGAGGGCCCCACAATGAGCAGTTCTTC. As protein: CASSQDRAGGPHNEQFF.